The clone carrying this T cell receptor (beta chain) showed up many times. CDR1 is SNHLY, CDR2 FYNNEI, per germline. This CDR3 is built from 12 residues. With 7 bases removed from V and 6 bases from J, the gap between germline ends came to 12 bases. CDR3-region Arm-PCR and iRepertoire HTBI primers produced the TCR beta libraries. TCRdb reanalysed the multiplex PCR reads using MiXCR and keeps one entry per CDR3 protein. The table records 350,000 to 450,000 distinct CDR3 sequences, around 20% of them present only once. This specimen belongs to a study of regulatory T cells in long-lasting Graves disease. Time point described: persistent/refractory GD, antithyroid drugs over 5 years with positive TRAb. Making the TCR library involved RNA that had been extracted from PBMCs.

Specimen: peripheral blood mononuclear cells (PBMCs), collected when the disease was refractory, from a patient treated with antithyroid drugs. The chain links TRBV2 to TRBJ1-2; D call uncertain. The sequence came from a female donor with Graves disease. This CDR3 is CASNPGSHGYTF. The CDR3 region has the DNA TGTGCCAGCAATCCGGGAAGTCATGGCTACACCTTC.